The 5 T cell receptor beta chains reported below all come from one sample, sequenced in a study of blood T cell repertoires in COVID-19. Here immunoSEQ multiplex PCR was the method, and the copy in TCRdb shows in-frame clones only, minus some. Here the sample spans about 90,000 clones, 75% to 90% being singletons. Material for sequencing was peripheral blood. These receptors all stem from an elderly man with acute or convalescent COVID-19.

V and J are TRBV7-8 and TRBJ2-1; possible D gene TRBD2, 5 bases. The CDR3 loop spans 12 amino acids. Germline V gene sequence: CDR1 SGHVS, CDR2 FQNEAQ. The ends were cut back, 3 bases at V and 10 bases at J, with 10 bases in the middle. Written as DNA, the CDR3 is TGTGCCAGCAGCTTTCAACGCGGGGAGCAGTTCTTC. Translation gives CASSFQRGEQFF.

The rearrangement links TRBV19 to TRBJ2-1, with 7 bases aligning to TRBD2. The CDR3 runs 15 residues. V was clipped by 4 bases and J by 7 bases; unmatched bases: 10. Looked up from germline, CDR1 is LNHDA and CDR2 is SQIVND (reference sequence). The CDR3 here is CASSKGGRALNEQFF. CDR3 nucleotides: TGTGCCAGTAGTAAGGGAGGGAGGGCCTTAAATGAGCAGTTCTTC.

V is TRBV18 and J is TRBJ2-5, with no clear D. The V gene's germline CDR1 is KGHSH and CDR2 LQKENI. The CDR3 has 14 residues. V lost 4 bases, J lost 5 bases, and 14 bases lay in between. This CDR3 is CASSLDLSVETQYF. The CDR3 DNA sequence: TGTGCCAGCTCACTCGATCTCTCAGTTGAGACCCAGTACTTC.

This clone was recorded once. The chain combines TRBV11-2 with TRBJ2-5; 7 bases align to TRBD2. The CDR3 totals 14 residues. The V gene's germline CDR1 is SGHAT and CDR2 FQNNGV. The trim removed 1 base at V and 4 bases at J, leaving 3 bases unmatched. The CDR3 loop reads CASSLAGGGETQYF. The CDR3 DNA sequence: TGTGCCAGCAGCTTAGCGGGAGGAGGAGAGACCCAGTACTTC.

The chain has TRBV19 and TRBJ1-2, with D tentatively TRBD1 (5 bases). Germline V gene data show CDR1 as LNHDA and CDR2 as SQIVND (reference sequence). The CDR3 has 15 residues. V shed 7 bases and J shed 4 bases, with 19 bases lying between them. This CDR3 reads CASTPGAGLLYGYTF. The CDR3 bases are TGTGCCAGTACCCCTGGGGCAGGGCTTCTCTATGGCTACACCTTC.